These 23 T cell receptor beta chains were all obtained from the same sample, sequenced in a study of blood T cell repertoires in COVID-19. Generated by immunoSEQ multiplex PCR, the TCRdb table keeps only in-frame clones and is missing some. The sample lists 200,000 or so clones, around 77% seen once, with about 18% in the top ten. Material for sequencing was peripheral blood. These receptors were collected from a man in his fifties or sixties with active or convalescent COVID-19.

The CDR3 spells CASSFRGPADTQYF. Written as DNA, the CDR3 is TGTGCCAGCAGCTTCAGGGGGCCTGCAGATACGCAGTATTTT. This chain uses TRBV5-4 with TRBJ2-3; TRBD1 aligns across 8 bases. The V gene end was trimmed by 2 bases and the J gene end by 4 bases; junction bases not matched to a gene: 3. Looked up from germline, CDR1 is SGHNT and CDR2 is YYREEE (reference sequence). The CDR3 is made up of 14 amino acids.

This clone was seen just once. The V call is TRBV7-8, the J call TRBJ2-7, with TRBD2 matching over 13 bases. With V trimmed by 1 base and J by 5 bases, 5 bases remained unmatched. CDR1 and CDR2 (germline): SGHVS, FQNEAQ. The length of the CDR3 is 16 residues. The CDR3 coding sequence is TGTGCCAGCAGCTTAGGGACTAGCGGGAGTTTCGACGAGCAGTACTTC. Translation: CASSLGTSGSFDEQYF.

This clone was observed a handful of times. The gene calls are TRBV12-3 or TRBV12-4 and TRBJ2-7, with D unclear. CDR3 length: 11 amino acids. V dropped 5 bases and J dropped 6 bases, with 8 bases sitting between them. The CDR3 DNA follows: TGTGCCAGCAGTAATGGAGCCGAGCAGTACTTC. This translates into CASSNGAEQYF.

The DNA for the CDR3 is TGTGCCAGCACCTGGGACCGACGGGAGAATCAGCCCCAGCATTTT. Amino acid sequence: CASTWDRRENQPQHF. The chain recombines TRBV5-4 with TRBJ1-5, with D tentatively TRBD1 (5 bases). Looked up from germline, CDR1 is SGHNT and CDR2 is YYREEE (reference sequence). The CDR3 sequence is 15 residues long. V lost 6 bases and J lost 4, with 17 bases in between.

The chain recombines TRBV6-5 with TRBJ1-1, with 9 bases identical to TRBD1. Germline lookup yields CDR1 MNHEY and CDR2 SVGAGI. The V and J ends lost 6 bases and 0 bases, in that order; junction bases with no gene match: 5. The CDR3 covers 15 residues. CDR3 loop: CASSRQGGLNTEAFF. In DNA, the CDR3 is TGTGCCAGCAGCCGACAGGGGGGGTTGAACACTGAAGCTTTCTTT.

This clone was counted only a few times. The J gene is TRBJ1-4, the V gene TRBV7-9; D unclear. Per germline, CDR1 SEHNR and CDR2 FQNEAQ (reference sequence). This CDR3 has 14 residues. Trimming removed 3 bases at V and 7 bases at J, with 12 bases between. The CDR3 nucleotides read TGTGCCAGCAGCTTGGAGGGCCACGTTGAAAAACTGTTTTTT. Translated: CASSLEGHVEKLFF.

This clone was recorded once. The rearrangement joins TRBV10-3 to TRBJ2-1; D is perhaps TRBD1 (5 bases). V lost 3 bases to trimming and J lost 8 bases, with 17 bases between them. CDR1 is ENHRY and CDR2 is SYGVKD in the germline V gene. This CDR3 has 15 residues. The CDR3 bases are TGTGCCATCAGTGATCGGGCAGGGCAGGGCGATGAGCAGTTCTTC. As protein: CAISDRAGQGDEQFF.

The chain employs TRBV24-1 and TRBJ2-1; 8 nucleotides align to TRBD2. The ends lost 4 bases at V and 4 bases at J; junction bases unmatched: 8. The germline V gene has CDR1 KGHDR and CDR2 SFDVKD. The CDR3 sequence is 16 residues long. The CDR3 DNA follows: TGTGCCACCAGTGACCCCGGCGGGAGGCGATACAATGAGCAGTTCTTC. It translates to CATSDPGGRRYNEQFF.

As DNA, the CDR3 is TGTGCCAGTAGTATCAGGGCGGGAAGCGGCCAAGAGACCCAGTACTTC. As protein: CASSIRAGSGQETQYF. The chain has TRBV19 and TRBJ2-5; D perhaps matches TRBD2 (6 bases). The CDR3 consists of 16 residues. V lost 3 bases, J lost 1 base, and 15 bases lay in between. Germline assignment: CDR1 LNHDA and CDR2 SQIVND (reference sequence).

This rearrangement joins TRBV9 to TRBJ1-3, with 9 bases matching TRBD1. Per germline, CDR1 SGDLS and CDR2 YYNGEE. V lost 4 bases to trimming and J lost 3 bases; unmatched junction nucleotides: 11. This CDR3 has 17 amino acids. The chain's CDR3 is CASSPRFGTGRGNTIYF. CDR3 coding DNA: TGTGCCAGCAGCCCTAGGTTCGGGACAGGGCGTGGAAACACCATATATTTT.

The J gene is TRBJ2-1, the V gene TRBV5-1; TRBD2 matches 8 bases. The V gene's germline CDR1 is SGHRS and CDR2 YFSETQ. Trimming removed 2 bases from V and 1 base from J; junction bases left unmatched: 26. This CDR3 has 23 amino acids. The CDR3 spells CASSFGARGRPDLTSFSYNEQFF. The CDR3 DNA sequence: TGCGCCAGCAGCTTTGGTGCCCGCGGGAGGCCCGATCTAACCTCCTTTTCCTACAATGAGCAGTTCTTC.

The chain has TRBV30 and TRBJ2-3; 11 positions agree with TRBD2. The trim removed 0 bases at V and 7 bases at J, leaving 9 bases unmatched. CDR1 and CDR2 (germline): GTSNPN, SVGIG (reference sequence). The CDR3 runs to 16 residues. CDR3 residues: CAWSVTIAGGLNTQYF. The CDR3 DNA is TGTGCCTGGAGTGTCACTATAGCGGGAGGGCTTAATACGCAGTATTTT.

This chain uses TRBV4-3 with TRBJ1-6; D remains ambiguous. V lost 0 bases and J 6 bases, leaving 9 bases between the germline ends. Looked up from germline, CDR1 is LGHNA and CDR2 is YSLEER. This CDR3 has 15 residues. The CDR3 nucleotides read TGCGCCAGCAGCCAAGATGGCCGGGGTAATTCACCCCTCCACTTT. Its translation: CASSQDGRGNSPLHF.

V is TRBV29-1 and J is TRBJ2-1; 9 bases match TRBD2. The CDR3 is 11 amino acids. Looked up from germline, CDR1 is SQVTM and CDR2 is ANQGSEA. The ends lost 7 bases at V and 14 bases at J; junction bases unmatched: 9. In DNA, the CDR3 is TGCAGCGCCACGGGAGCGGGAGGTAAGTTCTTC. Amino acids: CSATGAGGKFF.

The V gene is TRBV6-5, the J gene TRBJ2-1; the D is unclear. Trimming removed 8 bases from V and 4 bases from J, with 9 bases in between. CDR1 MNHEY and CDR2 SVGAGI come from the germline V gene. The CDR3 is 12 amino acids. DNA of the CDR3: TGTGCCAGCGGGTCAGGATACAATGAGCAGTTCTTC. Amino acid sequence: CASGSGYNEQFF.

The V call is TRBV18, the J call TRBJ2-7, with 7 bases lining up with TRBD1. The V gene end was trimmed by 4 bases and the J gene end by 0 bases; junction bases not matched to a gene: 3. Germline assignment: CDR1 KGHSH and CDR2 LQKENI. The CDR3 is 14 amino acids. The chain's CDR3 is CASSLDRSSYEQYF. CDR3 in DNA: TGTGCCAGCTCACTGGACAGGAGCTCCTACGAGCAGTACTTC.

The V and J genes are TRBV19 and TRBJ2-1; 15 bases line up with TRBD2. V lost 3 bases, J lost 9 bases, and 9 bases stayed unmatched. The CDR3 is 17 residues long. CDR1 is LNHDA, CDR2 SQIVND, per germline (reference sequence). DNA of the CDR3: TGTGCCAGTAGTATCAAGGGACTAGCGGGAGGTGTGGGTGAGCAGTTCTTC. Protein product: CASSIKGLAGGVGEQFF.

This clone appeared a few times. This chain links TRBV30 with TRBJ2-7; the match to TRBD2 covers 8 bases. Germline trimming cut 2 bases from V and 3 bases from J; bases unmatched to any gene: 3. Germline V lookup: CDR1 GTSNPN, CDR2 SVGIG (reference sequence). The CDR3 length is 13 residues. This chain's CDR3 is CAWSPSGSYEQYF. In nucleotides, the CDR3 is TGTGCCTGGAGTCCGAGCGGGAGCTACGAGCAGTACTTC.

The chain couples TRBV27 to TRBJ1-4; D not resolved. Trimming removed 2 bases at V and 6 bases at J, with 13 bases between. Germline V lookup: CDR1 MNHEY, CDR2 SMNVEV (reference sequence). The CDR3 extends over 15 amino acids. The CDR3 spells CASSLEGRSDEKLFF. For the CDR3, the DNA is TGTGCCAGCAGTTTAGAGGGCAGATCGGATGAAAAACTGTTTTTT.

This clone was seen a single time. This chain links TRBV18 with TRBJ2-2; D ambiguous. The CDR3 consists of 15 residues. Trimming took off 6 bases at V and 1 base at J, with 12 bases between the two ends. The V gene's germline CDR1 is KGHSH and CDR2 LQKENI. The CDR3: CASSRRVGNTGELFF. Written as DNA, the CDR3 is TGTGCCAGCTCTCGCCGGGTCGGGAACACCGGGGAGCTGTTTTTT.

CDR3 sequence: CASSMTGGRQPQHF. The CDR3 DNA is TGTGCCAGTAGTATGACAGGGGGGAGGCAGCCCCAGCATTTT. V is TRBV19 and J is TRBJ1-5; 9 nucleotides align to TRBD1. Germline V CDR1 and CDR2: LNHDA, SQIVND (reference sequence). Trimming cost V 3 bases and J 7 bases; bases outside gene matches: 4. The CDR3 is 14 amino acids.

This clone was seen a single time. This chain joins TRBV7-9 and TRBJ2-7, with a possible D match to TRBD2 (6 bases). The CDR3 has 13 amino acids. From germline, CDR1 is SEHNR and CDR2 FQNEAQ (reference sequence). Trimming cost V 5 bases and J 5 bases, with 13 bases left between them. The CDR3 loop is CASSQLGRNEQYF. CDR3 DNA: TGTGCCAGCAGCCAGCTGGGGAGGAACGAGCAGTACTTC.

The table lists this clone with a few counts. CDR3 DNA sequence: TGTGCCAGCAGCCGCAAAGATTCTAGCGGCCGTAGCTCCTACAATGAGCAGTTCTTC. This encodes CASSRKDSSGRSSYNEQFF. The chain recombines TRBV7-2 with TRBJ2-1; 7 bases are a match to TRBD2. Germline values: CDR1 SGHTA, CDR2 FQGNSA. V trimming: 5 bases; J trimming: 0 bases; junction bases outside the gene matches: 16. This CDR3 spans 19 amino acids.